These T cell receptor beta chains were read from a single sample in a study of cytomegalovirus exposure and HLA in healthy donors. Clones were read by immunoSEQ multiplex PCR, and TCRdb kept only the in-frame ones, dropping some. The sample comprises more than 140,000 clones, roughly 91% of which are singletons, and about 3.5% rests with the top ten. The specimen was PBMCs. These TCRs come from a woman in her late teens or twenties in good health and CMV-seropositive. The CDR3 runs from the conserved cysteine through the conserved F or W. Each record gives: J gene, V gene, CDR3 protein.

j_call: TRBJ2-2; v_call: TRBV5-8; cdr3_aa: CASTGQGWSGELFF
j_call: TRBJ2-7; v_call: TRBV11-2; cdr3_aa: CASRSTGTSGTSRSYEQYF
j_call: TRBJ2-3; v_call: TRBV28; cdr3_aa: CASSLSEEVSTDTQYF
j_call: TRBJ1-5; v_call: TRBV11-2; cdr3_aa: CASSLDRGHQPQHF
j_call: TRBJ2-7; v_call: TRBV7-2; cdr3_aa: CASSLDALAGGPYKQYF
j_call: TRBJ1-1; v_call: TRBV15; cdr3_aa: CATSSRRGTGMVF
j_call: TRBJ2-1; v_call: TRBV27; cdr3_aa: CASSRDRDSYNEQFF
j_call: TRBJ2-1; v_call: TRBV14; cdr3_aa: CASSQLGKTRGNEQFF
j_call: TRBJ2-5; v_call: TRBV7-7; cdr3_aa: CASSAGLQETQYF
j_call: TRBJ2-5; v_call: TRBV10-1; cdr3_aa: CASSPQGYHQETQYF
j_call: TRBJ1-1; v_call: TRBV5-4; cdr3_aa: CASSPKGEGEAFF
j_call: TRBJ1-3; v_call: TRBV28; cdr3_aa: CASSLWDSSGNTIYF
j_call: TRBJ2-3; v_call: TRBV10-2; cdr3_aa: CASSPGLPYADTQYF
j_call: TRBJ2-7; v_call: TRBV19; cdr3_aa: CASRRDRTGAYEQYF
j_call: TRBJ1-2; v_call: TRBV5-6; cdr3_aa: CASSYDRGLEGYTF
j_call: TRBJ2-3; v_call: TRBV7-2; cdr3_aa: CASSLDASTDTQYF
j_call: TRBJ1-1; v_call: TRBV27; cdr3_aa: CASSLGQNTEAFF
j_call: TRBJ2-7; v_call: TRBV11-1; cdr3_aa: CASSLGTSGTYYEQYF
j_call: TRBJ1-2; v_call: TRBV5-1; cdr3_aa: CASSPLSGYGYTF
j_call: TRBJ2-5; v_call: TRBV5-6; cdr3_aa: CASSLYRTGGLGDQETQYF